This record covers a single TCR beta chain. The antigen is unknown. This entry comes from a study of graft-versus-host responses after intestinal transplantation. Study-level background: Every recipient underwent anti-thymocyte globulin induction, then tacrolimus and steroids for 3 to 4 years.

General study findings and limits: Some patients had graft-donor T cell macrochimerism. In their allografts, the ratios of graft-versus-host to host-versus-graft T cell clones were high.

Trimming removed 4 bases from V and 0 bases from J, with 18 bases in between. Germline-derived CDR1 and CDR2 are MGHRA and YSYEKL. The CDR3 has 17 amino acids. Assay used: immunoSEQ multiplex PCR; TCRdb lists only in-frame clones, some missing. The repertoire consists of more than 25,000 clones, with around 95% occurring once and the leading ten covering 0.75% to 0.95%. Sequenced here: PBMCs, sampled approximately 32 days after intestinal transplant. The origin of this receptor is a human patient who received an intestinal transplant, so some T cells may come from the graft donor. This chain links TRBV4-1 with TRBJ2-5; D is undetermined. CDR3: CASSPKQAARDQETQYF. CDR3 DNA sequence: TGCGCCAGCAGCCCTAAACAAGCCGCAAGGGACCAAGAGACCCAGTACTTC.